This T cell receptor beta chain was sequenced for a study of T cell responses to AZD1222 COVID-19 vaccine. Study-wide results and caveats: Along spike, vaccine-associated CD4 TCRs were found throughout, with dominance at 160-218 and 743-854.

Note on this clone: Its target is unknown.

Trimming pared 1 base from V and 7 bases from J, leaving 15 bases between. The CDR3 covers 15 residues. CDR1 is SGHRS and CDR2 is YFSETQ in the germline V gene. TCRdb keeps only in-frame clones here, not all; method: immunoSEQ multiplex PCR. The profile shows 200,000 or so clones, around 93% of them singletons. The chain couples TRBV5-1 to TRBJ2-1; possibly TRBD2 for D (5 bases). The material sequenced was peripheral blood, taken on day 0 of AZD1222 vaccination. This clonotype was obtained from an adult in good health. CDR3 sequence reads: CASSLYGEMPNEQFF. The CDR3 DNA reads as TGCGCCAGCAGCTTGTACGGGGAAATGCCGAATGAGCAGTTCTTC.